This is a list of T cell receptor beta chains from one sample in a study of T-cell reconstitution after alpha-beta-depleted transplantation in children. TCRdb itself ran the PCR reads through MiXCR, one entry per CDR3 protein. The sample includes 490,000 or so distinct CDR3 sequences, 9.5% to 15% of them seen just once. The sample in question was PBMCs from the stem cell graft donor, obtained from the stem cell graft. Source of these receptors: a human donor who donated a stem cell graft to a child with combined immunodeficiency. Each CDR3 is given with its conserved first and last residue. D genes are given only for firm matches. Clone size, where shown, is once, few, many, or a class for clones that have expanded.

few	TRBJ1-4	NA	TRBV6-5	CASTPDSFSLTNEKLFF	TGTGCCAGCACTCCTGACAGTTTTAGTTTAACTAATGAAAAACTGTTTTTT
many	TRBJ2-5	NA	TRBV20-1	CSASDETQYF	TGCAGTGCTAGTGACGAGACCCAGTACTTC
many	TRBJ1-6	NA	TRBV25-1	CASSDSKGASPLHF	TGTGCCAGCAGTGATTCAAAGGGAGCCTCACCCCTCCACTTT
NA	TRBJ1-1	NA	TRBV29-1	CSVAPRDTNTEAFF	TGCAGCGTTGCCCCTCGGGACACGAACACTGAAGCTTTCTTT
many	TRBJ2-7	TRBD1	TRBV4-1	CASSLDRGGSYEQYF	TGCGCCAGCAGCTTGGACAGGGGGGGCTCCTACGAGCAGTACTTC
few	TRBJ2-6	NA	TRBV7-3	CASSFREAAFSGANVLTF	TGTGCCAGCAGCTTTAGGGAGGCCGCGTTCTCTGGGGCCAACGTCCTGACTTTC
NA	TRBJ2-1	TRBD2	TRBV7-9	CASSLSGPAGDNEQFF	TGTGCCAGCAGCTTAAGTGGACCTGCGGGGGACAATGAGCAGTTCTTC
many	TRBJ1-5	NA	TRBV6-5	CATTGSLNQPQHF	TGTGCCACAACGGGGTCCCTCAATCAGCCCCAGCATTTT
NA	TRBJ2-3	NA	TRBV20-1	CSRVDSTDTQYF	TGCAGTCGTGTGGATAGCACAGATACGCAGTATTTT
NA	TRBJ1-1	TRBD1	TRBV29-1	CSVYDPLTGGTEAFF	TGCAGCGTCTACGATCCTTTAACAGGGGGCACTGAAGCTTTCTTT
many	TRBJ2-7	NA	TRBV7-8	CASSVTGGYEQYF	TGTGCCAGCAGCGTAACCGGGGGCTACGAGCAGTACTTC
NA	TRBJ1-1	NA	TRBV5-1	CASSQVDPNTEAFF	TGCGCCAGCAGCCAGGTGGACCCGAACACTGAAGCTTTCTTT
few	TRBJ2-1	NA	TRBV7-7	CASSPMGGQGNEQFF	TGTGCCAGCAGCCCCATGGGGGGCCAGGGGAATGAGCAGTTCTTC
many	TRBJ2-2	NA	TRBV6-5	CASSYGFPGELFF	TGTGCCAGCAGTTACGGTTTTCCCGGGGAGCTGTTTTTT
many	TRBJ1-1	NA	TRBV12-3/TRBV12-4	CASSLVRGNREGNTEAFF	TGTGCCAGCAGTTTAGTTCGGGGGAACAGGGAAGGGAACACTGAAGCTTTCTTT
many	TRBJ2-3	TRBD1	TRBV6-4	CASSTGTGDTDTQYF	TGTGCCAGCAGTACCGGGACAGGGGATACAGATACGCAGTATTTT
many	TRBJ1-2	NA	TRBV5-1	CASSLGIGADYGYTF	TGCGCCAGCAGCTTGGGGATCGGGGCAGACTATGGCTACACCTTC
few	TRBJ2-1	TRBD2	TRBV5-5	CASSIGRGESYNEQFF	TGTGCCAGCAGCATAGGGCGGGGGGAGTCCTACAATGAGCAGTTCTTC
few	TRBJ2-3	NA	TRBV18	CASSPRNRVYTDTQYF	TGTGCCAGCTCACCAAGGAACAGGGTTTACACAGATACGCAGTATTTT
NA	TRBJ1-6	NA	TRBV14	CASSQSRTANSPLHF	TGTGCCAGCAGCCAATCCCGGACAGCAAATTCACCCCTCCACTTT
few	TRBJ2-7	NA	TRBV5-1	CASSPRERGAYEQYF	TGCGCCAGCAGCCCCCGGGAAAGGGGGGCCTACGAGCAGTACTTC
NA	TRBJ2-1	TRBD2	TRBV24-1	CATARGARGTSSYNEQFF	TGTGCCACGGCCCGCGGGGCGAGAGGGACTAGTTCCTACAATGAGCAGTTCTTC
NA	TRBJ2-1	NA	TRBV13	CASILQQVRNEQFF	TGTGCCAGCATCCTTCAACAGGTACGCAATGAGCAGTTCTTC
NA	TRBJ2-3	NA	TRBV27	CASSYEGHSDTQYF	TGTGCCAGCAGTTATGAGGGCCATTCAGATACGCAGTATTTT
few	TRBJ2-7	NA	TRBV20-1	CSAERTASYEQYF	TGCAGTGCTGAGCGGACAGCCTCCTACGAGCAGTACTTC
NA	TRBJ1-2	NA	TRBV5-1	CASSLEGSTSIYGYTF	TGCGCCAGCAGCTTGGAGGGAAGTACCTCGATCTATGGCTACACCTTC
few	TRBJ2-2	TRBD1	TRBV12-3/TRBV12-4	CASSLQGAVAGELFF	TGTGCCAGCAGTTTACAGGGGGCGGTCGCCGGGGAGCTGTTTTTT
NA	TRBJ2-5	NA	TRBV30	CAWSVPRDVGETQYF	TGTGCCTGGAGTGTACCCAGGGACGTCGGGGAGACCCAGTACTTC
few	TRBJ1-1	NA	TRBV2	CASRRTENTEAFF	TGTGCCAGCCGAAGGACAGAGAACACTGAAGCTTTCTTT
many	TRBJ2-7	NA	TRBV12-3/TRBV12-4	CASSSGQLYEQYF	TGTGCCAGCAGTTCGGGGCAGCTCTACGAGCAGTACTTC
few	TRBJ2-7	NA	TRBV2	CASSDPNKPYEQYF	TGTGCCAGCAGTGACCCCAACAAACCCTACGAGCAGTACTTC
NA	TRBJ1-6	NA	TRBV6-5	CASSYRAAPEGFYSPLHF	TGTGCCAGCAGTTACCGAGCCGCCCCGGAGGGGTTTTATTCACCCCTCCACTTT
NA	TRBJ2-1	TRBD2	TRBV30	CAWMRLAGLQFF	TGTGCCTGGATGAGACTAGCGGGATTGCAGTTCTTC
many	TRBJ2-1	TRBD2	TRBV12-5	CASGSPPSGDYPYNEQFF	TGTGCTAGTGGTTCCCCCCCCAGCGGGGACTACCCCTACAATGAGCAGTTCTTC
NA	TRBJ2-3	NA	TRBV18	CASSPLGAPHTDTQYF	TGTGCCAGCTCACCACTAGGAGCGCCACACACAGATACGCAGTATTTT
few	TRBJ2-4	TRBD1	TRBV5-5	CASSLGGTGDHIQYF	TGTGCCAGCAGCTTAGGGGGGACAGGGGATCACATTCAGTACTTC
few	TRBJ1-2	NA	TRBV12-3/TRBV12-4	CASSATNQYGYTF	TGTGCCAGCAGCGCAACGAACCAATATGGCTACACCTTC
NA	TRBJ2-3	NA	TRBV7-2	CASSQVRDPSTDTQYF	TGTGCCAGCAGCCAAGTGAGGGACCCTAGCACAGATACGCAGTATTTT
NA	TRBJ1-1	NA	TRBV12-3/TRBV12-4	CASSLGLWVGTEAFF	TGTGCCAGCAGTTTGGGGTTATGGGTTGGCACTGAAGCTTTCTTT
NA	TRBJ2-1	TRBD2	TRBV20-1	CSARDLRAGASYNEQFF	TGCAGTGCTAGAGATCTTCGGGCGGGAGCGTCCTACAATGAGCAGTTCTTC
many	TRBJ2-1	TRBD2	TRBV4-3	CASSQGPSGSSYNEQFF	TGCGCCAGCAGCCAAGGACCTAGCGGGAGCTCCTACAATGAGCAGTTCTTC
many	TRBJ1-6	NA	TRBV4-2	CASSEAQGRNSPLHF	TGTGCCAGCAGCGAGGCACAGGGTAGGAATTCACCCCTCCACTTT